These T cell receptor beta chains were read from a single sample in a study of early T cells in non-severe SARS-CoV-2 infection. TCRdb redid the calling of the 5' RACE reads with MiXCR, one entry per CDR3 protein. The table shows about 110,000 distinct CDR3 sequences, with 9.5% to 13% occurring only once. The sample comprised whole blood. These receptors all come from an adult who was a healthcare worker with PCR-confirmed SARS-CoV-2 infection or an uninfected control (not recorded which). Both conserved end residues are part of each CDR3. Fields, in order: CDR3 length, D gene, clone size, V gene, J gene, CDR3 protein, CDR3 DNA. D genes are given only for firm matches. Clone size is stated in some rows and not others, as once, few, many or a class when expanded.

len: 15
d_gene: TRBD2
abundance: .
v_gene: TRBV3-1
j_gene: TRBJ2-1
CDR3aa: CASSQDGTSGRRQFF
CDR3nt: TGTGCCAGCAGCCAAGATGGGACTAGCGGGAGAAGGCAGTTCTTC

len: 12
d_gene: .
abundance: few
v_gene: TRBV12-3/TRBV12-4
j_gene: TRBJ2-7
CDR3aa: CASSSTLSEQYF
CDR3nt: TGTGCCAGCAGTTCCACTCTTTCCGAGCAGTACTTC

len: 14
d_gene: .
abundance: many
v_gene: TRBV29-1
j_gene: TRBJ1-1
CDR3aa: CSVGLPGVDTEAFF
CDR3nt: TGCAGCGTTGGCCTGCCGGGGGTGGACACTGAAGCTTTCTTT

len: 13
d_gene: TRBD1
abundance: many
v_gene: TRBV27
j_gene: TRBJ1-2
CDR3aa: CASRKGQGYGYTF
CDR3nt: TGTGCCAGCAGGAAAGGACAGGGCTATGGCTACACCTTC

len: 14
d_gene: .
abundance: few
v_gene: TRBV5-1
j_gene: TRBJ1-1
CDR3aa: CASSLARGNTEAFF
CDR3nt: TGCGCCAGCAGCTTGGCTAGGGGGAACACTGAAGCTTTCTTT

len: 19
d_gene: TRBD2
abundance: .
v_gene: TRBV11-2
j_gene: TRBJ2-2
CDR3aa: CASSPSTGTNRGRAGELFF
CDR3nt: TGTGCCAGCAGCCCATCCACCGGGACTAATAGGGGTCGGGCCGGGGAGCTGTTTTTT

len: 14
d_gene: TRBD2
abundance: many
v_gene: TRBV20-1
j_gene: TRBJ2-1
CDR3aa: CSAPTTSGSNEQFF
CDR3nt: TGCAGTGCTCCCACGACTAGCGGGAGCAATGAGCAGTTCTTC

len: 12
d_gene: .
abundance: few
v_gene: TRBV7-9
j_gene: TRBJ2-1
CDR3aa: CASHDSYNEQFF
CDR3nt: TGTGCCAGCCATGACAGCTACAATGAGCAGTTCTTC

len: 14
d_gene: TRBD1
abundance: .
v_gene: TRBV10-3
j_gene: TRBJ1-6
CDR3aa: CAISDGTGASPLHF
CDR3nt: TGTGCCATCAGTGACGGGACAGGGGCTTCACCCCTCCACTTT

len: 18
d_gene: .
abundance: .
v_gene: TRBV28
j_gene: TRBJ2-1
CDR3aa: CASSLRGRSLTFYNEQFF
CDR3nt: TGTGCCAGCAGTCTTAGGGGAAGATCCTTAACCTTTTACAATGAGCAGTTCTTC

len: 14
d_gene: TRBD2
abundance: few
v_gene: TRBV12-3/TRBV12-4
j_gene: TRBJ2-5
CDR3aa: CASSLRTSQETQYF
CDR3nt: TGTGCCAGCAGTTTAAGGACTAGCCAAGAGACCCAGTACTTC

len: 12
d_gene: .
abundance: few
v_gene: TRBV29-1
j_gene: TRBJ2-5
CDR3aa: CSVEGDQETQYF
CDR3nt: TGCAGCGTTGAGGGGGACCAAGAGACCCAGTACTTC

len: 15
d_gene: .
abundance: few
v_gene: TRBV20-1
j_gene: TRBJ1-6
CDR3aa: CSARVPGAYNSPLHF
CDR3nt: TGCAGTGCTAGAGTCCCAGGGGCATATAATTCACCCCTCCACTTT

len: 14
d_gene: .
abundance: .
v_gene: TRBV6-2/TRBV6-3
j_gene: TRBJ2-2
CDR3aa: CASLDSLNTGELFF
CDR3nt: TGTGCCAGTCTGGACAGCCTGAACACCGGGGAGCTGTTTTTT

len: 14
d_gene: .
abundance: many
v_gene: TRBV6-1
j_gene: TRBJ2-7
CDR3aa: CASSEARIRYEQYF
CDR3nt: TGTGCCAGCAGTGAAGCGCGAATTCGCTACGAGCAGTACTTC

len: 14
d_gene: .
abundance: few
v_gene: TRBV18
j_gene: TRBJ1-1
CDR3aa: CASSPQGMNTEAFF
CDR3nt: TGTGCCAGCTCACCACAGGGTATGAACACTGAAGCTTTCTTT

len: 15
d_gene: TRBD2
abundance: few
v_gene: TRBV28
j_gene: TRBJ2-5
CDR3aa: CASSFLAGEAETQYF
CDR3nt: TGTGCCAGCAGTTTTCTAGCGGGAGAAGCGGAGACCCAGTACTTC

len: 15
d_gene: TRBD1
abundance: many
v_gene: TRBV4-1
j_gene: TRBJ1-5
CDR3aa: CASSQPGTAGQPQHF
CDR3nt: TGCGCCAGCAGCCAACCCGGGACAGCGGGCCAGCCCCAGCATTTT

len: 13
d_gene: .
abundance: many
v_gene: TRBV30
j_gene: TRBJ1-1
CDR3aa: CAWSVQAGVEAFF
CDR3nt: TGTGCCTGGAGTGTACAGGCAGGGGTGGAAGCTTTCTTT

len: 15
d_gene: .
abundance: .
v_gene: TRBV6-1
j_gene: TRBJ2-3
CDR3aa: CASSEARRPTDTQYF
CDR3nt: TGTGCCAGCAGTGAAGCCCGGCGGCCCACAGATACGCAGTATTTT

len: 14
d_gene: TRBD2
abundance: many
v_gene: TRBV9
j_gene: TRBJ2-5
CDR3aa: CASSSRTSSETQYF
CDR3nt: TGTGCCAGCAGCTCACGGACTAGCTCAGAGACCCAGTACTTC

len: 15
d_gene: .
abundance: many
v_gene: TRBV20-1
j_gene: TRBJ2-6
CDR3aa: CSAASKGSGANVLTF
CDR3nt: TGCAGTGCAGCCTCGAAGGGCTCTGGGGCCAACGTCCTGACTTTC

len: 15
d_gene: .
abundance: .
v_gene: TRBV7-9
j_gene: TRBJ1-6
CDR3aa: CASSSSLAGTSPLHF
CDR3nt: TGTGCCAGCAGCTCGTCCCTCGCGGGGACTTCACCCCTCCACTTT

len: 16
d_gene: .
abundance: few
v_gene: TRBV5-6
j_gene: TRBJ2-4
CDR3aa: CASSLGQGKAKNIQYF
CDR3nt: TGTGCCAGCAGCTTGGGTCAGGGTAAAGCCAAAAACATTCAGTACTTC

len: 15
d_gene: TRBD2
abundance: few
v_gene: TRBV19
j_gene: TRBJ2-3
CDR3aa: CASSNLAGVPHTQYF
CDR3nt: TGTGCCAGTAGTAATCTAGCGGGAGTTCCTCATACGCAGTATTTT

len: 15
d_gene: .
abundance: .
v_gene: TRBV9
j_gene: TRBJ1-3
CDR3aa: CASSSIAGVGNTIYF
CDR3nt: TGTGCCAGCAGCTCCATAGCCGGGGTTGGAAACACCATATATTTT

len: 16
d_gene: TRBD1
abundance: few
v_gene: TRBV5-4
j_gene: TRBJ2-2
CDR3aa: CASSPKQGVITGELFF
CDR3nt: TGTGCCAGCAGCCCCAAACAGGGGGTAATCACCGGGGAGCTGTTTTTT

len: 15
d_gene: .
abundance: few
v_gene: TRBV6-2/TRBV6-3
j_gene: TRBJ1-5
CDR3aa: CASKLGELANQPQHF
CDR3nt: TGTGCCAGTAAGCTGGGGGAGTTAGCCAATCAGCCCCAGCATTTT

len: 18
d_gene: .
abundance: few
v_gene: TRBV5-1
j_gene: TRBJ2-1
CDR3aa: CASRADLVAPLSYNEQFF
CDR3nt: TGCGCCAGCAGGGCGGACTTGGTTGCCCCACTCTCCTACAATGAGCAGTTCTTC

len: 15
d_gene: .
abundance: .
v_gene: TRBV7-9
j_gene: TRBJ2-3
CDR3aa: CASSLGETYTDTQYF
CDR3nt: TGTGCCAGCAGCTTAGGAGAGACGTACACAGATACGCAGTATTTT

len: 17
d_gene: TRBD2
abundance: .
v_gene: TRBV7-9
j_gene: TRBJ2-1
CDR3aa: CASSFLLAGGLANEQFF
CDR3nt: TGTGCCAGCAGCTTTTTACTAGCGGGGGGGCTGGCCAATGAGCAGTTCTTC

len: 11
d_gene: .
abundance: few
v_gene: TRBV19
j_gene: TRBJ2-3
CDR3aa: CASSASDTQYF
CDR3nt: TGTGCCAGTAGTGCATCAGATACGCAGTATTTT

len: 15
d_gene: .
abundance: many
v_gene: TRBV9
j_gene: TRBJ1-1
CDR3aa: CASSPSGGMYTEAFF
CDR3nt: TGTGCCAGCAGCCCTAGCGGGGGGATGTACACTGAAGCTTTCTTT

len: 12
d_gene: .
abundance: .
v_gene: TRBV7-9
j_gene: TRBJ2-1
CDR3aa: CASRVGGSEQFF
CDR3nt: TGTGCCAGCAGAGTAGGGGGATCTGAGCAGTTCTTC

len: 15
d_gene: .
abundance: many
v_gene: TRBV12-3/TRBV12-4
j_gene: TRBJ1-4
CDR3aa: CASSLGAQVNEKLFF
CDR3nt: TGTGCCAGCAGTTTAGGGGCCCAGGTGAATGAAAAACTGTTTTTT

len: 12
d_gene: .
abundance: many
v_gene: TRBV28
j_gene: TRBJ2-3
CDR3aa: CASGFRTDTQYF
CDR3nt: TGTGCCTCGGGTTTCCGCACAGATACGCAGTATTTT

len: 14
d_gene: .
abundance: .
v_gene: TRBV28
j_gene: TRBJ1-1
CDR3aa: CASSESRTAIEAFF
CDR3nt: TGTGCCAGCAGCGAGTCCCGGACGGCGATTGAAGCTTTCTTT

len: 14
d_gene: TRBD1
abundance: many
v_gene: TRBV29-1
j_gene: TRBJ1-2
CDR3aa: CSVDLRGRNGGYTF
CDR3nt: TGCAGCGTTGATCTCAGGGGGCGCAACGGTGGCTACACCTTC

len: 15
d_gene: .
abundance: few
v_gene: TRBV3-1
j_gene: TRBJ2-5
CDR3aa: CASSQEVGVQETQYF
CDR3nt: TGTGCCAGCAGCCAAGAAGTGGGAGTCCAAGAGACCCAGTACTTC

len: 16
d_gene: .
abundance: many
v_gene: TRBV28
j_gene: TRBJ1-3
CDR3aa: CASSSPGGRTGNTIYF
CDR3nt: TGTGCCAGCAGTTCCCCCGGTGGGAGAACTGGAAACACCATATATTTT

len: 16
d_gene: TRBD2
abundance: .
v_gene: TRBV9
j_gene: TRBJ2-5
CDR3aa: CASSPTSGGSGETQYF
CDR3nt: TGTGCCAGCAGCCCCACTAGCGGGGGCTCGGGGGAGACCCAGTACTTC

len: 16
d_gene: TRBD2
abundance: few
v_gene: TRBV20-1
j_gene: TRBJ2-3
CDR3aa: CSASHPTSAHTDTQYF
CDR3nt: TGCAGTGCTAGTCATCCGACTAGCGCCCACACAGATACGCAGTATTTT

len: 12
d_gene: .
abundance: many
v_gene: TRBV7-2
j_gene: TRBJ2-3
CDR3aa: CASSLLADTQYF
CDR3nt: TGTGCCAGCAGCTTACTAGCAGATACGCAGTATTTT

len: 20
d_gene: .
abundance: few
v_gene: TRBV7-2
j_gene: TRBJ2-6
CDR3aa: CASSSIPPWRAHSGANVLTF
CDR3nt: TGTGCCAGCAGCTCTATCCCCCCGTGGAGGGCTCACTCTGGGGCCAACGTCCTGACTTTC

len: 14
d_gene: .
abundance: many
v_gene: TRBV21-1
j_gene: TRBJ2-3
CDR3aa: CASSPMTGPDTQYF
CDR3nt: TGTGCCAGCAGCCCCATGACGGGACCAGATACGCAGTATTTT

len: 14
d_gene: .
abundance: many
v_gene: TRBV28
j_gene: TRBJ1-4
CDR3aa: CASYPGGSSEKLFF
CDR3nt: TGTGCCAGCTACCCGGGGGGCTCGTCTGAAAAACTGTTTTTT

len: 15
d_gene: .
abundance: many
v_gene: TRBV7-2
j_gene: TRBJ2-1
CDR3aa: CASSSDVSSYNEQFF
CDR3nt: TGTGCCAGCAGCTCGGACGTGAGCTCCTACAATGAGCAGTTCTTC

len: 14
d_gene: TRBD1
abundance: many
v_gene: TRBV7-9
j_gene: TRBJ1-4
CDR3aa: CASSFGQGGEKLFF
CDR3nt: TGTGCCAGCAGCTTTGGACAGGGCGGGGAAAAACTGTTTTTT